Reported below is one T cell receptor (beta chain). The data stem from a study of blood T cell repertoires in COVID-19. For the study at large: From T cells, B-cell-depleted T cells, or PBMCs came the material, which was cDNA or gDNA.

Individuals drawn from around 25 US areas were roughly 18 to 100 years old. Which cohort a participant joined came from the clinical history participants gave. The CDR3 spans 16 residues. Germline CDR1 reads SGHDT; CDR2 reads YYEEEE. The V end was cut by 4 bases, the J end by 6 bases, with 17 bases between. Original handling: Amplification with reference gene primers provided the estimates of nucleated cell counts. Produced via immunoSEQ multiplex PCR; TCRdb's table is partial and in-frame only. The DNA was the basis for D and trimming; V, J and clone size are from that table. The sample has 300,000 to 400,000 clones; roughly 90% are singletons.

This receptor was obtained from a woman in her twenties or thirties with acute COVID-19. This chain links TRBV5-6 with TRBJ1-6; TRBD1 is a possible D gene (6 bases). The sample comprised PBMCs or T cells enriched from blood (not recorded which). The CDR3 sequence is CASSLGGPPINSPLHF. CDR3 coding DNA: TGTGCCAGCAGCCTGGGGGGGCCACCTATTAATTCACCCCTCCACTTT.